A selection of T cell receptor beta chains follows, all from one sample in a study of blood T cell repertoires in COVID-19. Sequencing used immunoSEQ multiplex PCR; TCRdb keeps in-frame clones, though not all of them. Found here are 330,000 or so clones, almost 90% of them singletons; the top ten hold about 0.94%. Specimen: PBMCs or T cells enriched from blood (not recorded which). These receptors originate from a woman aged 25 to 39 who had been exposed to COVID-19. Each CDR3 is given with its conserved first and last residue. The D gene is left open where the match is weak. The listing skips clone size in some rows; elsewhere it reads once, few, many or a size class.

D	V	J	size	DNA	CDR3
TRBD2	TRBV7-9	TRBJ2-2	NA	TGTGCCAGCAGCTTAGCGCCCGGGAGGTACACCGGGGAGCTGTTTTTT	CASSLAPGRYTGELFF
NA	TRBV19	TRBJ2-5	NA	TGTGCCAGTACCCCTGACTACCTCCAAGAGACCCAGTACTTC	CASTPDYLQETQYF
TRBD1	TRBV18	TRBJ1-4	NA	TGTGCCAGCTCCCCCGGGACAGGGTCCGAAAAACTGTTTTTT	CASSPGTGSEKLFF
NA	TRBV6-4	TRBJ1-4	few	TGTGCCAGCAGTGACTCGAAACACCGAACTAATGAAAAACTGTTTTTT	CASSDSKHRTNEKLFF
NA	TRBV28	TRBJ1-2	NA	TGTGCCAGCAGTTTGGCAGGGTCCGGCTACACCTTC	CASSLAGSGYTF
NA	TRBV27	TRBJ2-2	NA	TGTGCCAGCTCCCTTATAGCGTCCGGGGAGCTGTTTTTT	CASSLIASGELFF
NA	TRBV7-9	TRBJ2-1	NA	TGTGCCAGCAGCTTAGCAGGGCGGGTGAAAGACAATGAGCAGTTCTTC	CASSLAGRVKDNEQFF
NA	TRBV6-2/TRBV6-3	TRBJ1-2	NA	TGTGCCAGCAGTGACGACAGTAACTATGGCTACACCTTC	CASSDDSNYGYTF
TRBD1	TRBV29-1	TRBJ2-5	NA	TGCAGCGCCACCGGGACAGGGGGAGAGACCCAGTACTTC	CSATGTGGETQYF
TRBD1	TRBV18	TRBJ2-7	NA	TGTGCCAGCTCACCCGGACAGGGGAAGTTCTACGAGCAGTACTTC	CASSPGQGKFYEQYF
TRBD2	TRBV5-1	TRBJ2-1	NA	TGCGCCAGCAACCGAGGACGGCTAGCGGGTAACAATGAGCAGTTCTTC	CASNRGRLAGNNEQFF
NA	TRBV20-1	TRBJ2-7	NA	TGCAGTGCTTTCCTCCCCGGGGGGCAGTACTTC	CSAFLPGGQYF
TRBD2	TRBV27	TRBJ2-2	NA	TGTGCCAGCAGTTTATTAGCGGCGGGAGCTCGCACCGGGGAGCTGTTTTTT	CASSLLAAGARTGELFF
NA	TRBV19	TRBJ1-4	NA	TGTGCCAGTAGTATAGGTACAGGAAAGAATGAAAAACTGTTTTTT	CASSIGTGKNEKLFF
NA	TRBV2	TRBJ2-1	NA	TGTGCCAACAGTAGGGGTCTCGGTGGCTACAATGAGCAGTTCTTC	CANSRGLGGYNEQFF
NA	TRBV15	TRBJ1-1	NA	TGTGCCACCAGCAGGGAACAGGGCTACACTGAAGCTTTCTTT	CATSREQGYTEAFF
NA	TRBV3-1/TRBV3-2	TRBJ1-2	few	TGTGCCAGCAGCCAAGTCTCAGGGTTAAATAACTATGGCTACACCTTC	CASSQVSGLNNYGYTF
NA	TRBV5-1	TRBJ2-7	NA	TGCGCCAGCAGCCCACGGGGCTCCTACGAGCAGTACTTC	CASSPRGSYEQYF
TRBD1	TRBV10-3	TRBJ1-1	NA	TGTGCCATCAGTGGCCGACCCACAGGGGATAACACTGAAGCTTTCTTT	CAISGRPTGDNTEAFF
NA	TRBV27	TRBJ2-7	NA	TGTGCCAGCAGTCCCCTGAAAAGAGACTACGAGCAGTACTTC	CASSPLKRDYEQYF
NA	TRBV29-1	TRBJ1-4	NA	TGCAGCGGGGTTGGCGGAGGGGAAAAACTGTTTTTT	CSGVGGGEKLFF
TRBD1	TRBV29-1	TRBJ2-3	NA	TGCAGCGTTGACGGGGACAGGAGTTCTGATACGCAGTATTTT	CSVDGDRSSDTQYF
TRBD1	TRBV5-1	TRBJ2-2	NA	TGCGCCAGCAGCTTGACAGGGGGCTTGCCCGGGGAGCTGTTTTTT	CASSLTGGLPGELFF
NA	TRBV19	TRBJ2-4	NA	TGTGCCAGTAGTATGGAGGTGGGCATTCAGTACTTC	CASSMEVGIQYF
TRBD1	TRBV5-1	TRBJ2-7	NA	TGCGCCAGCAGCTTGGCCCATAGGACAGGCATTTCCTACGAGCAGTACTTC	CASSLAHRTGISYEQYF
TRBD2	TRBV10-3	TRBJ2-3	NA	TGTGCCATCAGTCTTGGGGTAGCGGGGCGGGCAGATACGCAGTATTTT	CAISLGVAGRADTQYF
TRBD1	TRBV28	TRBJ1-4	once	TGTGCCAGCAGAACAGGGGCTAATGAAAAACTGTTTTTT	CASRTGANEKLFF
NA	TRBV11-2	TRBJ2-3	NA	TGTGCCAGCAGCACGCGACTAGGCACAGATACGCAGTATTTT	CASSTRLGTDTQYF
TRBD2	TRBV10-1	TRBJ2-3	NA	TGCGCCAGCAGTGAGCCCTCGGGACTAGCGGGAGGTCGCACAGATACGCAGTATTTT	CASSEPSGLAGGRTDTQYF
NA	TRBV6-5	TRBJ1-3	NA	TGTGCCAGCAGTCCCACAGGGATCTCTGGAAACACCATATATTTT	CASSPTGISGNTIYF